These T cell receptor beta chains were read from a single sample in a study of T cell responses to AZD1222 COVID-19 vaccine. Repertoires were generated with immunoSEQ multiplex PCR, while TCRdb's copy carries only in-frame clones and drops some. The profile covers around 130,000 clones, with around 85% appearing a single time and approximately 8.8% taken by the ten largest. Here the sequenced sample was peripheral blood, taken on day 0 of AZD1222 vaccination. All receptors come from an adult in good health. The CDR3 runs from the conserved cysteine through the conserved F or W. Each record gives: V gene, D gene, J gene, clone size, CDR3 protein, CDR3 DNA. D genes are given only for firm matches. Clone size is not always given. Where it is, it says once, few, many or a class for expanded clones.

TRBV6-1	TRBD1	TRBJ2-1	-	CASSEGQDNEQFF	TGTGCCAGCAGTGAGGGACAGGACAATGAGCAGTTCTTC
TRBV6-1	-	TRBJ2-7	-	CASSDSDWQGTTYEQYF	TGTGCCAGCAGTGACAGTGACTGGCAGGGGACCACCTACGAGCAGTACTTC
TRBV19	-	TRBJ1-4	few	CASSRAATNEKLFF	TGTGCCAGTAGTAGGGCAGCAACTAATGAAAAACTGTTTTTT
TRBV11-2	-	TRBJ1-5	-	CASSLGAIPRQLRPQHF	TGTGCCAGCAGCTTAGGGGCCATCCCCCGGCAATTACGGCCCCAGCATTTT
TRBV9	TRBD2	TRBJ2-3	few	CASSVGVSGDTDTQYF	TGTGCCAGCAGCGTAGGTGTCAGCGGGGACACAGATACGCAGTATTTT
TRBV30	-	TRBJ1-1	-	CASANGPNTEAFF	TGTGCCTCCGCTAACGGCCCGAACACTGAAGCTTTCTTT
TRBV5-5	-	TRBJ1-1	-	CASSSSAWGRRDTEAFF	TGTGCCAGCAGCTCGTCGGCGTGGGGTCGCCGGGACACTGAAGCTTTCTTT
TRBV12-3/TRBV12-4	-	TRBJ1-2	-	CASSLEAPYGYTF	TGTGCCAGCAGTTTAGAGGCCCCCTATGGCTACACCTTC
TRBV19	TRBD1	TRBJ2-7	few	CASSYRQGFYEQYF	TGTGCCAGTAGTTATAGACAGGGTTTCTACGAGCAGTACTTC
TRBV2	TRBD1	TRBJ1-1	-	CASSYRGFEGSTEAFF	TGTGCCAGCAGCTACAGGGGTTTTGAAGGGAGCACTGAAGCTTTCTTT
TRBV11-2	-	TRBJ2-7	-	CASSQMGHPSLSSYEQYF	TGTGCCAGCAGCCAAATGGGGCACCCATCCCTTAGCTCCTACGAGCAGTACTTC
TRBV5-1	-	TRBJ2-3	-	CASSLQSEPSTDTQYF	TGCGCCAGCAGCTTGCAGTCCGAGCCCAGCACAGATACGCAGTATTTT
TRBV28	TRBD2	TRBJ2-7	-	CASRLAGSYEQYF	TGTGCCAGCAGGCTAGCGGGCTCCTACGAGCAGTACTTC
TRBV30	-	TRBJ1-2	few	CAWSLSYGYTF	TGTGCCTGGAGTCTGAGCTATGGCTACACCTTC
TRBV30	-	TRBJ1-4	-	CAWSGRLSGINEKLFF	TGTGCCTGGAGTGGGAGACTTAGCGGGATTAATGAAAAACTGTTTTTT
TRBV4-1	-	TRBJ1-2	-	CASSQREDRPYGYTF	TGCGCCAGCAGCCAAAGGGAGGACAGACCTTATGGCTACACCTTC
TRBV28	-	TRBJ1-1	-	CASSSTGNTEAFF	TGTGCCAGCAGTTCTACAGGGAACACTGAAGCTTTCTTT
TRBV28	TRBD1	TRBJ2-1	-	CASSLQGQYLNEQFF	TGTGCCAGCAGCCTACAGGGGCAGTATTTGAATGAGCAGTTCTTC
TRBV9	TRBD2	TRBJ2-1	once	CASNLAGGDEQFF	TGTGCCAGCAACTTAGCGGGGGGCGATGAGCAGTTCTTC
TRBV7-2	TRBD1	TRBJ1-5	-	CASSRQGTPEPQHF	TGTGCCAGCAGCAGACAGGGGACCCCCGAGCCCCAGCATTTT
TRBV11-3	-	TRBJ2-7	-	CASSSLGTYEQYF	TGTGCCAGCAGCTCCCTAGGGACTTACGAGCAGTACTTC
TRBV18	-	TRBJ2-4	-	CASSPGERNIQYF	TGTGCCAGCTCACCAGGGGAGCGAAACATTCAGTACTTC